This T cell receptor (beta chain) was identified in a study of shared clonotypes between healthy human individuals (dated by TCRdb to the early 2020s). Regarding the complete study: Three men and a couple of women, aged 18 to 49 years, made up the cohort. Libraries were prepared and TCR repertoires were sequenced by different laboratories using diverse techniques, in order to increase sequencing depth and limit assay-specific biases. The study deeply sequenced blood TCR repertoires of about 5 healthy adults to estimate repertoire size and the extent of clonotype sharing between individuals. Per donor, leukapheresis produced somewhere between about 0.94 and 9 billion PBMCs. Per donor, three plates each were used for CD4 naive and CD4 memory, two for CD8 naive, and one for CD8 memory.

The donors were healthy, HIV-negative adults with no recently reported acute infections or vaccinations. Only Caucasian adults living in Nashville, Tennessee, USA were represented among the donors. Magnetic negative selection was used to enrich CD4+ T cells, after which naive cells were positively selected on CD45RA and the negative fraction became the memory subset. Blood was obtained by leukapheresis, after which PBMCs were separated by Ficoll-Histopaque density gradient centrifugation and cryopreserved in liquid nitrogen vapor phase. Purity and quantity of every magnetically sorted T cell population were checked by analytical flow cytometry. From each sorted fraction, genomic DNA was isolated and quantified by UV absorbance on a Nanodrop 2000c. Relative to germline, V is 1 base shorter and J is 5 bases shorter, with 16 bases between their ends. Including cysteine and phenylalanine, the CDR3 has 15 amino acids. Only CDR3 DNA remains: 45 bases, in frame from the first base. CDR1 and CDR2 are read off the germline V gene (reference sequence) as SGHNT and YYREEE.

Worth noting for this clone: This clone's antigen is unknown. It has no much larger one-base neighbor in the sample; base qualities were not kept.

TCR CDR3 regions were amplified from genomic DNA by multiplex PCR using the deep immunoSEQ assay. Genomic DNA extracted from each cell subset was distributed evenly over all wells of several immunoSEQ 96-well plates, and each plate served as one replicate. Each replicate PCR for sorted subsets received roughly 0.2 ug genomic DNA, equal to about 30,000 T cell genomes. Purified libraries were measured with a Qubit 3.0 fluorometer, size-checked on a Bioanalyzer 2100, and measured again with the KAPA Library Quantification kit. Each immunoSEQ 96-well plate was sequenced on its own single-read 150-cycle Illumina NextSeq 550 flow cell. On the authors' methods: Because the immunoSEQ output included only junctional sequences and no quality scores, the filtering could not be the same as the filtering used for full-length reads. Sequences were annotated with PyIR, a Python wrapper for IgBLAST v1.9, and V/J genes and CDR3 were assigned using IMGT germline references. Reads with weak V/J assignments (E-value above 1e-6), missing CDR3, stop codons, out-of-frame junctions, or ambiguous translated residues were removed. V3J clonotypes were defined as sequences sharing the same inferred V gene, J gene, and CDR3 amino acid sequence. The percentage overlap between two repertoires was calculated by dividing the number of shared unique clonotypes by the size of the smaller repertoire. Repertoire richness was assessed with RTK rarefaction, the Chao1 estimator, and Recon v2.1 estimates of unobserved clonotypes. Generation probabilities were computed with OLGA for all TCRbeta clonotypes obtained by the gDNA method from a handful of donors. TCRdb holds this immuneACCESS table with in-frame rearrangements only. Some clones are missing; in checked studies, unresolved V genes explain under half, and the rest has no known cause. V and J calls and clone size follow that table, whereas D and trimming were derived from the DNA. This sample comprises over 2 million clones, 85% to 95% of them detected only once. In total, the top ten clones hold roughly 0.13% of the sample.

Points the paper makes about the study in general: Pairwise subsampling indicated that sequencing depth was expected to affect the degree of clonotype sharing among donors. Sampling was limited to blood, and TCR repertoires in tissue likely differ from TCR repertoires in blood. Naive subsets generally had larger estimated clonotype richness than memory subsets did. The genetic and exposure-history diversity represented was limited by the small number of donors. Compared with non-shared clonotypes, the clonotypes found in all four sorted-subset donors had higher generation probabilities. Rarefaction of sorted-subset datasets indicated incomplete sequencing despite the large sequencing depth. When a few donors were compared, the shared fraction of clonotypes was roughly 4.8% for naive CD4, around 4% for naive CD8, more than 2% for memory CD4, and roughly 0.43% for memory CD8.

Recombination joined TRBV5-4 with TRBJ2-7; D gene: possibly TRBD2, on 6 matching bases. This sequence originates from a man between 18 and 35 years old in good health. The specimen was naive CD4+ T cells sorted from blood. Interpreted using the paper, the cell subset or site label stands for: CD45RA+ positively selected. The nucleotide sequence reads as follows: TGTGCCAGCAGCTTGAGATTGCGGGATGGACACGAGCAGTACTTC. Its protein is CASSLRLRDGHEQYF.